This is a list of T cell receptor beta chains from one sample in a study of Graves' ophthalmopathy and Graves' hyperthyroidism. TCRdb called the multiplex PCR reads again in MiXCR, with one record for every CDR3 protein. This sample yields about 220,000 distinct CDR3 sequences, of which roughly a fifth are seen a single time; roughly 45% belongs to the top ten. The sample was peripheral blood. The receptors shown here come from a woman aged 45-65 years with Graves' ophthalmopathy. CDR3s include the opening cysteine and the closing phenylalanine or tryptophan. The D gene is left open where the match is weak. A clone size is listed for some rows: how often the clone was seen (once, few, many), or a class if it is expanded.

clone_size	j_call	d_call	v_call	cdr3_aa	cdr3_nt
-	TRBJ2-4	-	TRBV12-5	CASGGPDRPEDIQYF	TGTGCTAGTGGCGGACCTGACAGGCCTGAGGACATTCAGTACTTC
many	TRBJ2-7	-	TRBV20-1	CSAREGVGLEQYF	TGCAGTGCTAGAGAGGGAGTGGGGCTCGAGCAGTACTTC
many	TRBJ1-1	-	TRBV14	CASSLDPVSMNTEAFF	TGTGCCAGCAGCCTCGATCCAGTATCTATGAACACTGAAGCTTTCTTT
few	TRBJ2-5	-	TRBV18	CASSPSRDETQYF	TGTGCCAGCTCACCATCCAGGGATGAGACCCAGTACTTC
-	TRBJ2-7	-	TRBV6-1	CASSPDTYEQYF	TGTGCCAGCAGCCCGGACACCTACGAGCAGTACTTC
many	TRBJ2-7	-	TRBV7-2	CASSPIADSYEQYF	TGTGCCAGCAGCCCAATAGCGGATTCCTACGAGCAGTACTTC
once	TRBJ2-7	-	TRBV30	CAWRRAGGYEQYF	TGTGCCTGGAGAAGGGCAGGTGGCTACGAGCAGTACTTC
many	TRBJ1-5	TRBD1	TRBV6-1	CASRDRGYSNQPQHF	TGTGCCAGCAGGGACAGGGGTTATAGCAATCAGCCCCAGCATTTT
many	TRBJ2-5	-	TRBV3-1	CASSQRRKGETQYF	TGTGCCAGCAGCCAAAGGCGTAAGGGAGAGACCCAGTACTTC
many	TRBJ1-1	-	TRBV18	CASSLNEAFF	TGTGCCAGCTCACTAAATGAAGCTTTCTTT
many	TRBJ2-5	-	TRBV2	CASRDPNSQETQYF	TGTGCCAGCAGGGACCCCAATTCCCAAGAGACCCAGTACTTC
many	TRBJ2-7	TRBD2	TRBV19	CASSIASGRSYEQYF	TGTGCCAGTAGTATAGCTAGCGGGAGGTCCTACGAGCAGTACTTC
many	TRBJ1-5	-	TRBV6-2/TRBV6-3	CASSRGTDQPQHF	TGTGCCAGCAGTAGAGGTACGGATCAGCCCCAGCATTTT
-	TRBJ2-7	TRBD2	TRBV30	CAWRDSGREQYF	TGTGCCTGGAGGGATAGCGGGAGGGAGCAGTACTTC
many	TRBJ2-7	-	TRBV20-1	CSAGRTPSEQYF	TGCAGTGCTGGACGGACCCCAAGCGAGCAGTACTTC
-	TRBJ2-2	TRBD1	TRBV24-1	CATSDSDRDTGELFF	TGTGCCACCAGTGACTCGGACAGGGACACCGGGGAGCTGTTTTTT
many	TRBJ2-2	TRBD1	TRBV7-2	CASSFGQERTGELFF	TGTGCCAGCAGCTTCGGACAGGAACGCACCGGGGAGCTGTTTTTT
many	TRBJ1-1	-	TRBV6-5	CASTGSTEAFF	TGTGCCAGCACAGGGAGCACTGAAGCTTTCTTT
many	TRBJ1-1	-	TRBV27	CASSTRNTEAFF	TGTGCCAGCAGTACCCGGAACACTGAAGCTTTCTTT
many	TRBJ2-5	TRBD1	TRBV6-5	CASRPRDSSQETQYF	TGTGCCAGCAGGCCTAGGGACAGCTCCCAAGAGACCCAGTACTTC
-	TRBJ2-5	-	TRBV6-2/TRBV6-3	CASRGTDEYQETQYF	TGTGCCAGCAGAGGGACGGACGAGTACCAAGAGACCCAGTACTTC
many	TRBJ1-1	-	TRBV5-5	CASSLKSGLGTEAFF	TGTGCCAGCAGCTTGAAAAGCGGGCTTGGGACTGAAGCTTTCTTT
many	TRBJ2-7	TRBD1	TRBV11-2	CASSLDLQGAYEQYF	TGTGCCAGCAGCTTAGATCTACAGGGGGCTTACGAGCAGTACTTC
many	TRBJ2-2	-	TRBV6-1	CASSRSRRELFF	TGTGCCAGCAGTAGGAGCCGTCGGGAGCTGTTTTTT
many	TRBJ2-5	-	TRBV20-1	CSARDLILSPETQYF	TGCAGTGCTAGAGATCTAATTTTAAGCCCAGAGACCCAGTACTTC
many	TRBJ2-5	TRBD2	TRBV20-1	CSASLFSGVQETQYF	TGCAGTGCTAGTTTATTTAGCGGGGTACAAGAGACCCAGTACTTC
-	TRBJ1-6	-	TRBV6-1	CASSGKGGGGNSPLHF	TGTGCCAGCAGTGGGAAGGGCGGGGGTGGTAATTCACCCCTCCACTTT
many	TRBJ1-5	-	TRBV6-1	CASRPQQGDQPQHF	TGTGCCAGCAGACCGCAACAGGGAGATCAGCCCCAGCATTTT
-	TRBJ1-1	-	TRBV28	CASSFQQGLGTEALF	TGTGCCAGCAGTTTTCAGCAGGGCCTGGGGACTGAAGCTCTCTTT
-	TRBJ1-1	TRBD1	TRBV18	CASSRGQGGLEAFF	TGTGCCAGCTCCCGAGGACAGGGGGGACTAGAAGCTTTCTTT
many	TRBJ1-6	-	TRBV28	CASSYREDSPLHF	TGTGCCAGCAGTTACAGGGAGGATTCACCCCTCCACTTT
-	TRBJ1-2	TRBD1	TRBV11-2	CASSADRGSGYTF	TGTGCCAGCAGCGCCGACAGGGGTTCTGGCTACACCTTC
many	TRBJ2-7	TRBD1	TRBV2	CASSGQGGFGEQYF	TGTGCCAGCAGTGGACAGGGTGGATTCGGCGAGCAGTACTTC
many	TRBJ1-2	-	TRBV12-3/TRBV12-4	CASSSHSYGYTF	TGTGCCAGCAGTTCTCACAGCTATGGCTACACCTTC
many	TRBJ1-6	TRBD1	TRBV9	CASSVGTGGRSPLHF	TGTGCCAGCAGCGTAGGGACAGGTGGACGCTCACCCCTCCACTTT
many	TRBJ2-2	-	TRBV24-1	CATSGRRDTNTGELFF	TGTGCCACCAGTGGGCGGAGAGACACGAACACCGGGGAGCTGTTTTTT